A single sample gave rise to the 10 T cell receptor beta chains below, sequenced in a study of shared clonotypes between healthy human individuals. Sequencing was performed with immunoSEQ multiplex PCR; in TCRdb, only in-frame clones are kept and a portion is missing. Altogether roughly 2.6 million clones are present, approximately 94% being singletons, with the ten largest covering roughly 0.14%. Sequences were obtained from naive CD4+ T cells sorted from blood. The subset denotes: CD45RA+ positively selected. Receptor source: a man between 18 and 35 years old in good health.

The chain employs TRBV10-3 and TRBJ2-1; a weak D match, TRBD2 (6 bases). V was shortened by 0 bases and J by 10 bases, with 19 bases between the two germline ends. The CDR3 contains 16 residues. Germline assignment: CDR1 ENHRY and CDR2 SYGVKD. The CDR3 sequence: CAISESLASYGLEQFF. The CDR3 region has the DNA TGTGCCATCAGTGAGTCACTAGCCAGCTACGGCTTGGAGCAGTTCTTC.

V and J are TRBV11-2 and TRBJ2-3; possible D gene TRBD2, 6 bases. In germline, CDR1 is SGHAT, CDR2 FQNNGV. The CDR3 length is 18 residues. The V gene lost 0 bases and the J gene lost 8 bases, with 24 bases spanning the gap. The CDR3 region has the DNA TGTGCCAGCAGCTTAGACAAAGCCAGGAGGTTGAGGGGACTTACGCAGTATTTT. This codes for CASSLDKARRLRGLTQYF.

The chain is built from TRBV2 and TRBJ1-1; tentative D call: TRBD1 (5 bases). Germline loops: CDR1 SNHLY, CDR2 FYNNEI. The CDR3 covers 14 residues. The V gene lost 4 bases and the J gene lost 5 bases, with 14 bases spanning the gap. CDR3 DNA: TGTGCCAGCAGTGCTCCACCAGGGTGGACTGAAGCTTTCTTT. This translates into CASSAPPGWTEAFF.

V usage is TRBV7-2 and J usage is TRBJ1-3; D perhaps matches TRBD1 (5 bases). The germline V and J ends were trimmed by 4 bases and 4 bases, with 17 bases remaining between them. Germline loops: CDR1 SGHTA, CDR2 FQGNSA. The CDR3 loop spans 16 amino acids. The DNA for the CDR3 is TGTGCCAGCAGCTGGGGGGGTTCACGCGGAGGAAACACCATATATTTT. It specifies CASSWGGSRGGNTIYF.

The chain uses TRBV6-6 and TRBJ1-3; no reliable D call. Trimming left V 6 bases short and J 0 bases short, with 12 bases between. CDR1 is MNHNY and CDR2 is SVGAGI in the germline V gene (reference sequence). The CDR3 runs to 15 residues. Here the CDR3 reads CASSSTPSSGNTIYF. The CDR3 DNA reads TGTGCCAGCAGCTCGACACCGAGCTCTGGAAACACCATATATTTT.

The chain is built from TRBV19 and TRBJ2-3; D is perhaps TRBD2 (6 bases). The CDR3 spans 16 residues. Germline loops: CDR1 LNHDA, CDR2 SQIVND (reference sequence). Trimming shortened V by 1 base and J by 0 bases, and 11 bases separated the two germline ends. The CDR3 spells CASSIAGRGSTDTQYF. The CDR3 nucleotides are TGTGCCAGTAGTATAGCTGGGCGGGGCAGCACAGATACGCAGTATTTT. Full variable domain (missing parts from reference TRBV19 and TRBJ2-3): DGGITQSPKYLFRKEGQNVTLSCEQNLNHDAMYWYRQDPGQGLRLIYYSQIVNDFQKGDIAEGYSVSREKKESFPLTVTSAQKNPTAFYLCASSIAGRGSTDTQYFGPGTRLTVL.

The rearrangement joins TRBV5-6 to TRBJ1-2; D is unclear. Between the trimmed V and J ends, which lost 0 bases and 1 base, there was a span of 10 bases. Germline CDR1 and CDR2: SGHDT and YYEEEE. CDR3 length: 15 residues. As DNA, the CDR3 is TGTGCCAGCAGCTTGGGCGAAGTTATTAACTATGGCTACACCTTC. This gives the protein CASSLGEVINYGYTF. The full variable domain, with the rest looked up from reference TRBV5-6 and TRBJ1-2, is DAGVTQSPTHLIKTRGQQVTLRCSPKSGHDTVSWYQQALGQGPQFIFQYYEEEERQRGNFPDRFSGHQFPNYSSELNVNALLLGDSALYLCASSLGEVINYGYTFGSGTRLTVV.

The count of this clone is one. The chain uses TRBV10-2 and TRBJ2-4; weak D call: TRBD2 (5 bases). CDR1 and CDR2 (germline): WSHSY, SAAADI. The CDR3 length is 15 residues. The V end lost 2 bases, the J end lost 0 bases, and 8 bases lay between the germline ends. The CDR3: CASSESGIAKNIQYF. DNA for the CDR3: TGCGCCAGCAGTGAGAGCGGAATAGCCAAAAACATTCAGTACTTC.

The chain combines TRBV15 with TRBJ1-5; D unclear. Germline assignment: CDR1 LNHNV and CDR2 YYDKDF (reference sequence). This CDR3 spans 17 amino acids. Trimming cost V 2 bases and J 0 bases, with 14 bases left between them. As DNA, the CDR3 is TGTGCCACCAGCAGATCTATCGTCTTCTTTAGCAATCAGCCCCAGCATTTT. Encoded protein: CATSRSIVFFSNQPQHF.

This chain links TRBV27 with TRBJ2-7, with TRBD2 identical over 8 bases. This CDR3 is 13 amino acids long. Per germline, CDR1 MNHEY and CDR2 SMNVEV (reference sequence). The trim removed 7 bases at V and 2 bases at J, leaving 4 bases unmatched. The CDR3 region has the DNA TGTGCCAGCACGGGGGGGCTCGCCTACGAGCAGTACTTC. The encoded protein is CASTGGLAYEQYF.